This T cell receptor beta chain was found in a study of blood T cells in healthy people across ages. Investigators took about 10 milliliters of peripheral blood from every donor. There are a few counts of this clonotype. The CDR3 totals 15 residues. V lost 1 base and J lost 0, with 7 bases in between. In germline, CDR1 is MGHRA, CDR2 YSYEKL. The authors ran a second PCR of 7 to 11 cycles using a sample-barcoded 5' primer and a J-beta primer mix. TCRdb processed the 5' RACE reads anew with MiXCR; each CDR3 protein has one entry. The data hold around 800,000 distinct CDR3 sequences, with about 26% observed a single time. The sample was also reused in another study, on T cells of mothers and their children.

The chain is built from TRBV4-1 and TRBJ1-3, with unresolved D. The sequence came from a boy under 18 in good health. Source material: blood. CDR3 bases: TGCGCCAGCAGCCAAGTTGACGGCTCTGGAAACACCATATATTTT. Its protein product is CASSQVDGSGNTIYF.